A selection of T cell receptor beta chains follows, all from one sample in a study of T cells in localized non-small cell lung cancer. The protocol was immunoSEQ multiplex PCR, while the TCRdb copy is restricted to in-frame clones and leaves out a portion. The sample contains around 6,000 clones, about 15% of which appear only once. The specimen comprised normal lung tissue next to the tumor, sampled before any cancer treatment. The receptors derive from an older male donor with stage II squamous cell lung carcinoma. Each CDR3 is given with its conserved first and last residue. D genes are given only for firm matches. Clone size, where shown, is once, few, many, or a class for clones that have expanded.

NA,TRBJ1-2,TRBV11-3,NA,TGTGCCAGCAGCTTAGATGGGACGAGCTATGGCTACACCTTC,CASSLDGTSYGYTF
NA,TRBJ2-7,TRBV6-8,NA,TGTGCCAGCACCCACGGACCCTACGAGCAGTACTTC,CASTHGPYEQYF
TRBD1,TRBJ1-2,TRBV7-8,many,TGTGCCAGCAGCAGGGACAGCGCCGAGGGCTACACCTTC,CASSRDSAEGYTF
NA,TRBJ1-1,TRBV6-8,few,TGTGCCAGCAGTGACGGGGGGTTACGAGCTTTCTTT,CASSDGGLRAFF
NA,TRBJ2-6,TRBV6-8,few,TGTGCCAGCAGTGGAGGTGACCGGAGGGGGGCTGGGGCCAACGTCCTGACTTTC,CASSGGDRRGAGANVLTF
NA,TRBJ1-1,TRBV18,few,TGTGCCAGCTCCCTCGGGACGGACCGCGTAAAAGCTTTCTTT,CASSLGTDRVKAFF
TRBD2,TRBJ2-7,TRBV5-1,NA,TGCGCCAGCAGTACTCCGACTAGCGGGAGGGCGGGCTACGAGCAGTACTTC,CASSTPTSGRAGYEQYF
TRBD1,TRBJ1-1,TRBV6-8,medium-sized,TGTGCCAGCAGTCTAGGACAGGGAGAAGCTTTCTTT,CASSLGQGEAFF
TRBD2,TRBJ2-3,TRBV11-3,few,TGTGCCAGCCGAGAGCGGGAGGGCCTTGGTACGCAGTATTTT,CASREREGLGTQYF
TRBD1,TRBJ2-2,TRBV6-8,NA,TGTGCCAGCAGTTCAACCGTCGACAGGGAGACCGGGGAGCTGTTTTTT,CASSSTVDRETGELFF
NA,TRBJ2-7,TRBV28,few,TGTGCCAGCAGCCCTGCCACTACCCCCTACGAGCAGTACTTC,CASSPATTPYEQYF
NA,TRBJ2-4,TRBV19,NA,TGTGCCAGTAGTGAGTGGGGGCGGAGGGGAAACATTCAGTACTTC,CASSEWGRRGNIQYF
NA,TRBJ2-2,TRBV28,NA,TGTGCCAGCAGTTTAACGCCAGGCGGAAAAACCGGGGAGCTGTTTTTT,CASSLTPGGKTGELFF
NA,TRBJ2-5,TRBV23-1,few,TGCGCCAGCAGGAATCTAGTTTCCGAGACCCAGTACTTC,CASRNLVSETQYF
NA,TRBJ2-5,TRBV11-3,NA,TGTGCCAGCAGCTTAAGCGCCAACCAAGAGACCCAGTACTTC,CASSLSANQETQYF
TRBD2,TRBJ2-7,TRBV29-1,NA,TGCAGCGTTTACCTAGCGGGAGCACCGCAGTACTTC,CSVYLAGAPQYF
NA,TRBJ2-7,TRBV28,NA,TGTGCCAGCAGTGCCCACTCCTACGAGCAGTACTTC,CASSAHSYEQYF
TRBD2,TRBJ2-1,TRBV6-8,few,TGTGCCAGCAGTTACCCCAGCGGGAGGGCTCGGGAGCAGTTCTTC,CASSYPSGRAREQFF
NA,TRBJ1-1,TRBV5-1,NA,TGCGCCAGCAGCCCAGAAGGGAGGGGGACTGAAGCTTTCTTT,CASSPEGRGTEAFF
TRBD2,TRBJ2-1,TRBV6-8,few,TGTGCCAGCAGTCCTTTAGCGGGAGGTTCCTACAATGAGCAGTTCTTC,CASSPLAGGSYNEQFF
TRBD1,TRBJ1-1,TRBV9,NA,TGTGCCAGCAGTTACGACAGGGGGAACACTGAAGCTTTCTTT,CASSYDRGNTEAFF
NA,TRBJ2-7,TRBV6-8,few,TGTGCCAGCAGTTACAGGGGGGAAACCTACGAGCAGTACTTC,CASSYRGETYEQYF
NA,TRBJ2-1,TRBV7-2,many,TGTGCCAGCAGCTTATATAACGACAATGAGCAGTTCTTC,CASSLYNDNEQFF
NA,TRBJ1-6,TRBV9,medium-sized,TGTGCCAGCAGCGTGGATACAGGGCTCAATTCACCCCTCCACTTT,CASSVDTGLNSPLHF
NA,TRBJ1-1,TRBV6-8,few,TGTGCCAGCAGTTACTCGGTTGGGGAACCGAACACTGAAGCTTTCTTT,CASSYSVGEPNTEAFF
NA,TRBJ1-2,TRBV12-5,many,TGTGCCAGCAACTCAGGGTCCCTGAGGCCCAATAACTATGGCTACACCTTC,CASNSGSLRPNNYGYTF
TRBD1,TRBJ1-1,TRBV7-2,NA,TGTGCCAGCAGCCGGACAGGGCGCACTGAAGCTTTCTTT,CASSRTGRTEAFF
NA,TRBJ1-1,TRBV14,NA,TGTGCCAGCAGCCAAGGGATATCGGTGAACACTGAAGCTTTCTTT,CASSQGISVNTEAFF
TRBD1,TRBJ2-1,TRBV5-1,NA,TGCGCCAGCAGCTTCGTGGGACAGGGTAGGAATGAGCAGTTCTTC,CASSFVGQGRNEQFF
NA,TRBJ1-4,TRBV6-8,few,TGTGCCAGCAGTTACACTGAGGGGCATCACGAAAAACTGTTTTTT,CASSYTEGHHEKLFF
NA,TRBJ1-1,TRBV28,few,TGTGCCAGCAGTTTAATCACTATGAACACTGAAGCTTTCTTT,CASSLITMNTEAFF
NA,TRBJ1-6,TRBV11-3,NA,TGTGCCAGCAGCTTGGAACAGGGTAACTCACCCCTCCACTTT,CASSLEQGNSPLHF
TRBD1,TRBJ1-5,TRBV6-8,NA,TGTGCCATCAGTACGGGACAGCCTCGTGGCAATCAGCCCCAGCATTTT,CAISTGQPRGNQPQHF
NA,TRBJ1-3,TRBV18,few,TGTGCCAGTTCACCAAATGTTTTCGGGAGCTCTGGAAACACCATATATTTT,CASSPNVFGSSGNTIYF
TRBD1,TRBJ1-4,TRBV6-8,NA,TGTGCCAGCAGGGAGGGACAGAATAATGAAAAACTGTTTTTT,CASREGQNNEKLFF
NA,TRBJ1-2,TRBV18,NA,TGTGCCAGCTCCCCATTTGGCGTGGACGGCTACACCTTC,CASSPFGVDGYTF
NA,TRBJ2-7,TRBV6-8,few,TGTGCCAGCAGTTACAGAGACAGCTCCTACGAGCAGTACTTC,CASSYRDSSYEQYF
TRBD1,TRBJ2-3,TRBV9,NA,TGTGCCAGCAGCGAGCAGACAGGGGGCATAGATACGCAGTATTTT,CASSEQTGGIDTQYF
TRBD2,TRBJ2-3,TRBV14,NA,TGTGCCAGCAGCCAAGATCTGGGACTAGCGGTCACAGATACGCAGTATTTT,CASSQDLGLAVTDTQYF
NA,TRBJ2-6,TRBV15,few,TGTGCCACCAGCACCCCCCCGGCATCTGGGGCCAACGTCCTGACTTTC,CATSTPPASGANVLTF